This T cell receptor (beta chain) derives from a study of neurological immune-mediated disorders. Synthesis of cDNA used 5'RACE (with 10-nucleotide random UMIs). Via MiXCR, TCRdb re-called the 5' RACE reads, giving one row per CDR3 protein. Counted here are fewer than 55,000 distinct CDR3 sequences, more than 5% occurring once; the ten biggest clones make up about 0.5%. This clonotype was detected many times. The antigen is unknown. CDR3 length equals 16 residues. Trimming cost V 6 bases and J 2 bases; bases outside gene matches: 8. The germline gives CDR1 MDHEN, CDR2 SYDVKM. Notes on the study in general: No CDR3 amino acid sequences recurred among expanded clones across subjects, suggesting private repertoires in all groups.

The chain combines TRBV28 with TRBJ1-2; 11 nucleotides match TRBD1. The sequence derives from a woman aged 40-49 years in good health. Source material: CD4+ T cells from blood. In nucleotides, the CDR3 is TGTGCCAGCAGCGATAGCGGACAGGGGGCGAACTATGGCTACACCTTC. It translates to CASSDSGQGANYGYTF.